The clone carrying this TCR beta chain is a singleton in its sample. The antigen is unknown. Employing constant-segment primers, 5'RACE generated TCR alpha and TCR beta cDNA libraries bearing sample barcodes and UMIs. TCRdb called the 5' RACE reads again in MiXCR, with one record for every CDR3 protein. The data contain roughly 550,000 distinct CDR3 sequences, roughly 22% of them singletons. The V and J ends lost 1 base and 11 bases respectively, with 14 bases between them. Germline V CDR1 and CDR2: GTSNPN, SVGIG (reference sequence). The length of the CDR3 is 12 residues. This record belongs to a study of T-cell memory formation after mild COVID-19. Study-wide points: Detection of some responders pre-infection suggested pre-existing cross-reactive memory T cells participated. Clones that contracted from day 15 to 85 had balanced CD4/CD8; later expanders were CD4+ biased. CD4+ contracting clones were found mainly in CM and EM, and CD8+ ones in EMRA.

This TCR derives from an adult woman who had mild COVID-19 (a few samples of this study predate the infection). Cell type and time point are not known. Specimen: PBMCs or a T cell subset sorted from them (not recorded which). V is TRBV30 and J is TRBJ1-1; tentatively, D is TRBD1 (6 bases). The CDR3 protein is CAWSGEGVTAFF. CDR3 DNA: TGTGCCTGGAGTGGGGAGGGGGTCACCGCTTTCTTT.